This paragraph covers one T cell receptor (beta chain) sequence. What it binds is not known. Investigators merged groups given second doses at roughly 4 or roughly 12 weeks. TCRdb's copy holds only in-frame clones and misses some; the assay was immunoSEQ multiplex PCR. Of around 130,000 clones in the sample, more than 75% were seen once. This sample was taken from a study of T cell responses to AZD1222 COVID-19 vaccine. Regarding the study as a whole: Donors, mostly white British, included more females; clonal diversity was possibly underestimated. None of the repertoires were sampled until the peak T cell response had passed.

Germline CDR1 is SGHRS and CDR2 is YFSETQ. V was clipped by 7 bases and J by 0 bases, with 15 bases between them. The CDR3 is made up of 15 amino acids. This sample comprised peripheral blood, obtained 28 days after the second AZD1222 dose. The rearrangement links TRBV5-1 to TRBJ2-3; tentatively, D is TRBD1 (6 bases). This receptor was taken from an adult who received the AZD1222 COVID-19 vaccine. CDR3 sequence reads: CASAQGQTSTDTQYF. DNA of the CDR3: TGCGCCAGCGCACAGGGACAAACTAGCACAGATACGCAGTATTTT.